This passage covers 28 T cell receptor beta chains from one sample sequenced in a study of T cell responses to AZD1222 COVID-19 vaccine. The data were produced by immunoSEQ multiplex PCR, yet TCRdb's version contains in-frame clones alone and is incomplete. This sample carries 150,000 to 250,000 clones, approximately 91% of them seen once, and the ten largest clones take nearly 3.5%. Sample: peripheral blood, taken 28 days after the second AZD1222 dose. Source of these receptors: an adult who received the AZD1222 COVID-19 vaccine.

The DNA of the CDR3 is TGTGCCAGTAAGCGGGAGGTCTCCTACAATGAGCAGTTCTTC. As protein: CASKREVSYNEQFF. The chain couples TRBV19 to TRBJ2-1; 9 positions agree with TRBD2. The length of the CDR3 is 14 residues. V was clipped by 7 bases and J by 0 bases; unmatched bases: 1. CDR1 and CDR2 (germline): LNHDA, SQIVND (reference sequence).

This chain links TRBV9 with TRBJ2-7; D may be TRBD1 (5 bases). The germline V gene has CDR1 SGDLS and CDR2 YYNGEE. Trimming removed 4 bases at V and 2 bases at J, with 13 bases between. The CDR3 totals 14 residues. CDR3 DNA sequence: TGTGCCAGCAGCCCCCACTCGACAGCCTACGAGCAGTACTTC. Translated, it gives CASSPHSTAYEQYF.

The rearrangement uses TRBV3-1 (or the pseudogene TRBV3-2) and TRBJ2-6, with D tentatively TRBD2 (5 bases). This CDR3 region has 19 residues. V lost 1 base, J lost 2 bases, and 18 bases lay in between. The germline V gene has CDR1 LGHDT and CDR2 YNNKEL (reference sequence). The CDR3 loop reads CASSQGGPPLAPGANVLTF. The CDR3, as DNA: TGTGCCAGCAGCCAAGGAGGTCCCCCTCTAGCCCCTGGGGCCAACGTCCTGACTTTC.

CDR3 DNA: TGTGCCAGCAGTAAACTAGCGGGAGGGTACCACGAGCAGTACTTC. Encoded protein: CASSKLAGGYHEQYF. The chain recombines TRBV28 with TRBJ2-7; 13 bases map to TRBD2. CDR1 is MDHEN and CDR2 is SYDVKM in the germline V gene. V lost 5 bases and J lost 5; bases outside the gene matches: 6. The CDR3 is 15 residues long.

The J gene is TRBJ1-4, the V gene TRBV7-9, with no clear D. The germline V gene encodes CDR1 SEHNR and CDR2 FQNEAQ (reference sequence). CDR3 size: 16 residues. Trimming cost V 4 bases and J 0 bases, with 12 bases left between them. The CDR3 protein is CASSSRTIATNEKLFF. The CDR3 bases are TGTGCCAGCAGCTCCCGAACAATTGCAACTAATGAAAAACTGTTTTTT.

The rearrangement joins TRBV15 to TRBJ2-5, with D perhaps given as TRBD1 or TRBD2 (5 bases each). The length of the CDR3 is 14 residues. The germline CDR1 and CDR2 sequences are LNHNV and YYDKDF (reference sequence). Trimming took off 1 base at V and 4 bases at J, with 10 bases between the two ends. CDR3 bases: TGTGCCACCAGCAGAGCGGGGCAGCCAGAGACCCAGTACTTC. This codes for CATSRAGQPETQYF.

This chain links TRBV12-3 or TRBV12-4 with TRBJ2-2, with D unresolved. V was shortened by 6 bases and J by 7 bases, with 12 bases between the two germline ends. The CDR3 runs to 13 residues. DNA for the CDR3: TGTGCCAGCAGGTGGGGTCCTCTCGGGGAGCTGTTTTTT. It encodes CASRWGPLGELFF.

The chain carries TRBV7-3 and TRBJ2-7; TRBD2 aligns across 9 bases. This CDR3 has 15 residues. Germline V CDR1 and CDR2: SGHTA, FQGTGA. V gave up 5 bases and J gave up 2 bases; unmatched junction bases: 7. For the CDR3, the DNA is TGTGCCAGCAGCCCGGGACTAGCTCCGACCTACGAGCAGTACTTC. It encodes CASSPGLAPTYEQYF.

This chain joins TRBV27 and TRBJ2-1; D uncertain. V was trimmed by 7 bases and J by 3 bases, leaving 13 bases between them. The CDR3 has 14 amino acids. From germline, CDR1 is MNHEY and CDR2 SMNVEV (reference sequence). CDR3 sequence (DNA): TGTGCCAGCAAAGCTGTCAGCATCTACAATGAGCAGTTCTTC. Its protein is CASKAVSIYNEQFF.

J is TRBJ2-5 and V is TRBV27; D is unresolved. Per germline, CDR1 MNHEY and CDR2 SMNVEV (reference sequence). Trimming took 3 bases from V and 4 from J, leaving 18 bases between them. The CDR3 spans 16 residues. The CDR3 loop reads CASSFGPGAPLETQYF. CDR3 coding DNA: TGTGCCAGCAGTTTTGGGCCAGGAGCTCCCTTAGAGACCCAGTACTTC.

J is TRBJ2-7 and V is TRBV11-2, with 15 nucleotides matching TRBD2. This CDR3 region has 15 residues. Germline CDR1 and CDR2: SGHAT and FQNNGV. The trim removed 1 base at V and 7 bases at J, leaving 2 bases unmatched. This chain's CDR3 is CASSLGGTSGREQYF. CDR3 DNA: TGTGCCAGCAGCTTAGGGGGGACTAGCGGGAGGGAGCAGTACTTC. Complete variable domain (other parts from reference TRBV11-2 and TRBJ2-7): EAGVAQSPRYKIIEKRQSVAFWCNPISGHATLYWYQQILGQGPKLLIQFQNNGVVDDSQLPKDRFSAERLKGVDSTLKIQPAKLEDSAVYLCASSLGGTSGREQYFGPGTRLTVT.

The chain links TRBV2 to TRBJ1-2, with D maybe TRBD1 (6 bases). V shed 6 bases and J shed 4 bases, with 15 bases lying between them. Looked up from germline, CDR1 is SNHLY and CDR2 is FYNNEI. The CDR3 loop spans 14 amino acids. The CDR3 DNA is TGTGCCAGCAGCTATCGGACAGCGGCCTATGGCTACACCTTC. Its translation: CASSYRTAAYGYTF.

In DNA, the CDR3 is TGTGCCAGCAGTTTGGGGGGGACGGCAACACCCCTCCACTTT. Amino acids: CASSLGGTATPLHF. The chain joins TRBV28 to TRBJ1-6; D may be TRBD1 (5 bases). The germline V gene encodes CDR1 MDHEN and CDR2 SYDVKM. The length of the CDR3 is 14 residues. The ends were cut back, 3 bases at V and 11 bases at J, with 14 bases in the middle.

The chain recombines TRBV11-3 with TRBJ2-7; TRBD1 matches 7 bases. CDR3 length: 16 amino acids. The germline CDR1 and CDR2 sequences are SGHNT and YENEEA. J lost 6 bases, V lost 5 bases, and 16 bases had no gene match. The CDR3: CASSNRDRVAYREQYF. CDR3 in DNA: TGTGCCAGCAGCAACCGCGACAGGGTGGCGTATCGCGAGCAGTACTTC.

A single count supports this clone. This chain joins TRBV7-8 and TRBJ2-3; D not certain. Germline CDR1 reads SGHVS; CDR2 reads FQNEAQ. Trimming pared 4 bases from V and 2 bases from J, leaving 13 bases between. This CDR3 has 15 amino acids. CDR3 nucleotide sequence: TGTGCCAGCAGCTCGACTTTAGGATTCACAGATACGCAGTATTTT. This encodes CASSSTLGFTDTQYF.

The chain carries TRBV27 and TRBJ1-4; a possible D gene is TRBD1 (5 bases). Germline V lookup: CDR1 MNHEY, CDR2 SMNVEV (reference sequence). The V and J ends lost 6 bases and 8 bases respectively, with 13 bases between them. This CDR3 is built from 13 residues. The CDR3 reads CASSDGGLEKLFF. The CDR3 DNA is TGTGCCAGCAGCGACGGGGGATTGGAAAAACTGTTTTTT.

The J gene is TRBJ2-7, the V gene TRBV2; maybe TRBD1 (6 bases). Looked up from germline, CDR1 is SNHLY and CDR2 is FYNNEI. V lost 4 bases and J lost 3, with 16 bases in between. The CDR3 is 15 amino acids. The CDR3 region has the DNA TGTGCCAGCAGTGGGAAGAGACAGGCATACTACGAGCAGTACTTC. It yields the protein CASSGKRQAYYEQYF.

V gene TRBV6-5 combines with J gene TRBJ1-2, with 11 bases that match TRBD1. This CDR3 comprises 13 residues. Germline-derived CDR1 and CDR2 are MNHEY and SVGAGI. J was trimmed by 7 bases and V by 2 bases; bases with no gene match: 0. The CDR3 coding sequence is TGTGCCAGCAGTTACGGGACAGGGGGTGGCTACACCTTC. Translated, it gives CASSYGTGGGYTF.

This clone occurred once. The chain uses TRBV24-1 and TRBJ2-2; TRBD1 matches at 9 bases. The CDR3 spans 14 residues. With V trimmed by 10 bases and J by 4 bases, 6 bases remained unmatched. In germline, CDR1 is KGHDR, CDR2 SFDVKD. The CDR3 DNA sequence: TGTGCCACGACGGGACAGGGTAGCACCGGGGAGCTGTTTTTT. It codes for CATTGQGSTGELFF.

V usage is TRBV13 and J usage is TRBJ2-2; no firm D call. Trimming left V 5 bases short and J 0 bases short, with 16 bases between. Germline CDR1 reads PRHDT; CDR2 reads FYEKMQ (reference sequence). The CDR3 contains 17 residues. The CDR3 region has the DNA TGTGCCAGCAGCCGACAAGGCCCTACCCCGAACACCGGGGAGCTGTTTTTT. Its translation is CASSRQGPTPNTGELFF.

The chain uses TRBV4-3 and TRBJ2-7, with D hard to call. The germline gives CDR1 LGHNA, CDR2 YSLEER. The length of the CDR3 is 15 residues. The V gene lost 4 bases and the J gene lost 2 bases, with 15 bases spanning the gap. The CDR3 loop reads CASSPTQYGAYEQYF. The CDR3 bases are TGCGCCAGCAGCCCCACTCAATATGGGGCCTACGAGCAGTACTTC.

The V and J genes are TRBV7-2 and TRBJ1-2; D not resolved. V dropped 5 bases and J dropped 10 bases, with 17 bases sitting between them. Germline assignment: CDR1 SGHTA and CDR2 FQGNSA. The CDR3 length is 13 residues. The CDR3 sequence: CASSPLVNKDYTF. The CDR3 nucleotides are TGTGCCAGCAGCCCATTGGTAAACAAGGACTACACCTTC.

The CDR3 DNA follows: TGTGCCAGCAGTGAAGGGTTTGCAGTTCGTGGCTACACCTTC. Translating it yields CASSEGFAVRGYTF. The chain employs TRBV6-1 and TRBJ1-2; D call uncertain. CDR1 MNHNS and CDR2 SASEGT come from the germline V gene. The CDR3 extends over 14 amino acids. V gave up 1 base and J gave up 7 bases, with 13 bases separating them.

The V gene is TRBV28, the J gene TRBJ1-2; D is unresolved. Trimming left V 8 bases short and J 8 bases short, with 12 bases between. This CDR3 is 11 amino acids long. Germline CDR1 reads MDHEN; CDR2 reads SYDVKM. CDR3 sequence reads: CASRSALGYTF. CDR3 in DNA: TGTGCCAGCCGCTCAGCACTCGGCTACACCTTC.

The CDR3 reads CASSFWGRGYEDSPLHF. DNA of the CDR3: TGTGCCAGCAGTTTCTGGGGCAGGGGGTATGAGGATTCACCCCTCCACTTT. V and J are TRBV28 and TRBJ1-6; the match to TRBD1 covers 7 bases. Germline V lookup: CDR1 MDHEN, CDR2 SYDVKM. Trimming at V came to 3 bases and at J to 8 bases, leaving 13 bases not matched to a gene. The CDR3 length is 17 residues. Supplemented by reference TRBV28 and TRBJ1-6, the full variable domain reads DVKVTQSSRYLVKRTGEKVFLECVQDMDHENMFWYRQDPGLGLRLIYFSYDVKMKEKGDIPEGYSVSREKKERFSLILESASTNQTSMYLCASSFWGRGYEDSPLHFGNGTRLTVT.

This sequence joins TRBV10-3 and TRBJ2-5; TRBD2 matches 7 bases. Germline V lookup: CDR1 ENHRY, CDR2 SYGVKD. This CDR3 has 16 residues. Germline trimming cut 4 bases from V and 3 bases from J; bases unmatched to any gene: 11. The CDR3, as DNA: TGTGCCATCAGTGGGGGAATGTCTAGCGGTAAAGAGACCCAGTACTTC. Translation: CAISGGMSSGKETQYF.

The CDR3 sequence: CASSPVSMGYEQYF. As DNA, the CDR3 is TGTGCCAGCTCACCGGTCTCTATGGGGTACGAGCAGTACTTC. The J gene is TRBJ2-7, the V gene TRBV18; D uncertain. The germline V and J ends were trimmed by 3 bases and 4 bases, with 13 bases remaining between them. The CDR3 has 14 amino acids. From germline, CDR1 is KGHSH and CDR2 LQKENI.

This clone appeared a single time. The chain is built from TRBV4-1 and TRBJ1-2; no clear D. This CDR3 has 13 residues. Trimming stripped 0 bases from V and 4 bases from J, with 6 bases between. The germline gives CDR1 MGHRA, CDR2 YSYEKL. CDR3 in amino acids: CASSQETAYGYTF. The CDR3 DNA is TGCGCCAGCAGCCAAGAAACAGCCTATGGCTACACCTTC.